The clone carrying this T cell receptor beta chain was seen ten or more times. The antigen remains undetermined. Ophthalmopathy patients showed a Clinical Activity Score of at least 3, NOSPECS grade of at least 4 and duration under 3 months. It was 10 ml of fresh peripheral blood that supplied the PBMCs. The source of the sample is a study of T cells in Graves' hyperthyroidism and ophthalmopathy. Study-level results: Within blood appeared most thyroid clonotypes that had expanded above 0.001. Stable hyperthyroidism was separated from ophthalmopathy by a model based on 13 V-J features.

The CDR3 spans 16 residues. Germline assignment: CDR1 KGHDR and CDR2 SFDVKD. Trimming took 6 bases from V and 0 from J; bases not matched to a gene: 8. Amplified TCR beta CDR3 regions derived from RNA transcripts. With the HTBI primer set, the TCR CDR3 went through a first round of RT-PCR. TCRdb re-analysed the multiplex PCR reads in MiXCR, keeping a single row per CDR3 protein. Of about 350,000 distinct CDR3 sequences in the sample, around 15% are singletons; the top ten hold approximately 19%. The rearrangement uses TRBV24-1 and TRBJ2-3; 7 bases line up with TRBD2. What was sequenced was blood. The receptor comes from a woman aged 55-70 years with Graves' ophthalmopathy. The CDR3 is CATSSRGGESTDTQYF. Written as DNA, the CDR3 is TGTGCCACCAGTTCCCGTGGGGGGGAAAGCACAGATACGCAGTATTTT.